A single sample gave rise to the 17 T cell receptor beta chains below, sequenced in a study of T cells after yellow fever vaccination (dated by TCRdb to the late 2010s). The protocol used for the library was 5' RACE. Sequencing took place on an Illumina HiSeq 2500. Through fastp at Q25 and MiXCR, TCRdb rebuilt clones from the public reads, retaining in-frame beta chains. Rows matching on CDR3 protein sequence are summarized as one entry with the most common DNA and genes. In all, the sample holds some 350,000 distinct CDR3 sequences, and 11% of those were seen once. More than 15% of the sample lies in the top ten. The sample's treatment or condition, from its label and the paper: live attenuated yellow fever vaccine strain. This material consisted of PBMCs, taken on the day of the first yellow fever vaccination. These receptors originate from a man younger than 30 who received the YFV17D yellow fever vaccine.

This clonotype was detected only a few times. The CDR3 sequence is CASSFSSGPRYNQPQHF. CDR3 DNA sequence: TGTGCCAGCAGCTTCTCATCTGGGCCAAGATACAATCAGCCCCAGCATTTT. The chain uses TRBV7-8 and TRBJ1-5; D gene uncertain. The germline V and J ends were trimmed by 3 bases and 3 bases, with 18 bases remaining between them. CDR1 is SGHVS and CDR2 is FQNEAQ in the germline V gene. The CDR3 is made up of 17 amino acids.

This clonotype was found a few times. The CDR3 loop is CASSSGLAGAGITDTQYF. The CDR3 DNA sequence: TGCGCCAGCAGCTCTGGACTAGCGGGGGCGGGTATAACAGATACGCAGTATTTT. J is TRBJ2-3 and V is TRBV5-1; 13 bases agree with TRBD2. The CDR3 is 18 residues long. J gave up 3 bases and V 3 bases, and 10 bases lay outside the gene matches. The germline V gene encodes CDR1 SGHRS and CDR2 YFSETQ.

This CDR3 is CASSPDRISTDTQYF. The DNA of the CDR3 is TGCGCCAGCAGCCCGGACAGGATTAGCACAGATACGCAGTATTTT. The rearrangement uses TRBV5-1 and TRBJ2-3, with TRBD1 matching 7 bases. This CDR3 comprises 15 residues. Trimming took 4 bases from V and 0 from J; bases not matched to a gene: 5. Germline CDR1 and CDR2: SGHRS and YFSETQ.

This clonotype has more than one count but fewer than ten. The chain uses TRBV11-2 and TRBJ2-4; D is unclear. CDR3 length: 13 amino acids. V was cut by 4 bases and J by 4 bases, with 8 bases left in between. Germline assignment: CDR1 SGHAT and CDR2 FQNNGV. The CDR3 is CASSSEQKNIQYF. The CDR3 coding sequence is TGTGCCAGCAGCTCGGAACAAAAAAACATTCAGTACTTC.

The DNA of the CDR3 is TGTGCCAGCAGCTTACCTGGGGACGTC. This translates into CASSLPGDV. The chain is built from TRBV7-2 and TRBJ2-7; no firm D call. The CDR3 has 9 residues. The V gene's germline CDR1 is SGHTA and CDR2 FQGNSA.

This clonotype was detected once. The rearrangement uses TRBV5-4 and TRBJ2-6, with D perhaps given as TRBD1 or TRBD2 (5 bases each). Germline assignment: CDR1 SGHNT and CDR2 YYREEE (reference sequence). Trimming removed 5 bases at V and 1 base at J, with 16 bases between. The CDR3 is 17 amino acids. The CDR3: CASSQSGTFSGANVLTF. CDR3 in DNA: TGTGCCAGCAGTCAATCCGGGACCTTTTCTGGGGCCAACGTCCTGACTTTC.

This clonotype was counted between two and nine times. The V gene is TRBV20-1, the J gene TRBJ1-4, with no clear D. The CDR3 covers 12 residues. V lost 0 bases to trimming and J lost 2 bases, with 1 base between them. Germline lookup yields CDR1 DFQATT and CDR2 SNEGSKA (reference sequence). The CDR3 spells CSARETNEKLFF. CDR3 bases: TGCAGTGCTAGAGAGACTAATGAAAAACTGTTTTTT.

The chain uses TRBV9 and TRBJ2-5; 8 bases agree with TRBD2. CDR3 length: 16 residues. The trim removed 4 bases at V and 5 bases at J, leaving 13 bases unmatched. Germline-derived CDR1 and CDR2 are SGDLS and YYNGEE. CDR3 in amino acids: CASSLRTGGKGETQYF. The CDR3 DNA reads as TGTGCCAGCAGCCTCCGGACGGGGGGGAAAGGGGAGACCCAGTACTTC.

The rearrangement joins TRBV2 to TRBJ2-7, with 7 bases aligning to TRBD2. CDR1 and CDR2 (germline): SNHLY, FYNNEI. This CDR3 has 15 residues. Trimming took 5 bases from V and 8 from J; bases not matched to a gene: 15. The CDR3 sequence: CASSLHTLTSVQQYV. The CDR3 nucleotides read TGTGCCAGCAGTCTACACACCCTAACTAGCGTACAGCAGTACGTC.

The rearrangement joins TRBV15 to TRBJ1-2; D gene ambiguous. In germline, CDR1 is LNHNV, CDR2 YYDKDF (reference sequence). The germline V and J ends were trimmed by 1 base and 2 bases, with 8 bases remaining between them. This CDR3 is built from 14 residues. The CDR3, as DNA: TGTGCCACCAGCAGAGGAGGAGCGAACTATGGCTACACCTTC. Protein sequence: CATSRGGANYGYTF. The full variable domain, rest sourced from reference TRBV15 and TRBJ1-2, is DAMVIQNPRYQVTQFGKPVTLSCSQTLNHNVMYWYQQKSSQAPKLLFHYYDKDFNNEADTPDNFQSRRPNTSFCFLDIRSPGLGDTAMYLCATSRGGANYGYTFGSGTRLTVV.

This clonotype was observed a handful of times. The CDR3 region is CASSPLAGVNEQFF. Here the CDR3 DNA reads TGTGCCAGCTCACCTCTAGCGGGGGTAAATGAGCAGTTCTTC. The V call is TRBV18, the J call TRBJ2-1; TRBD2 matches 10 bases. V lost 3 bases and J lost 7; bases outside the gene matches: 3. This CDR3 region has 14 residues. Germline V gene sequence: CDR1 KGHSH, CDR2 LQKENI.

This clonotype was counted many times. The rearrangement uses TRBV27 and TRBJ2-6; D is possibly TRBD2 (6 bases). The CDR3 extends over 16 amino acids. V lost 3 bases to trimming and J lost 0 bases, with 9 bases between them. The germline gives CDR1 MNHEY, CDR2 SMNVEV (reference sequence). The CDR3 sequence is CASSLGLYSGANVLTF. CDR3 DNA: TGTGCCAGCAGTTTGGGACTGTACTCTGGGGCCAACGTCCTGACTTTC.

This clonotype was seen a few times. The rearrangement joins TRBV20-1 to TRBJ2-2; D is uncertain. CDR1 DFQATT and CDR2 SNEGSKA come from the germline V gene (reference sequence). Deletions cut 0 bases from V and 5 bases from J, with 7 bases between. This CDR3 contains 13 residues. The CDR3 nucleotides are TGCAGTGCTAGAGAGACATCTACCGGGGAGCTGTTTTTT. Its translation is CSARETSTGELFF.

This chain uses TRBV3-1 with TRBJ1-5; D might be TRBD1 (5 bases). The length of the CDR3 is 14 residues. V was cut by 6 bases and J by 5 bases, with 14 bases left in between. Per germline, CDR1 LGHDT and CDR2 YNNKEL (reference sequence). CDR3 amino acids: CASSPRRGDQPQHF. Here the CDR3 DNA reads TGTGCCAGCAGTCCTCGGAGGGGTGATCAGCCCCAGCATTTT.

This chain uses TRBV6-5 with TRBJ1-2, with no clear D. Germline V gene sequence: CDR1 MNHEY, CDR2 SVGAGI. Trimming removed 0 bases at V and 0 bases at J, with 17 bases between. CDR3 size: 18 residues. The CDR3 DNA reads TGTGCCAGCAGTTACTCCCCGAGTTTGCGGGCTTCTAACTATGGCTACACCTTC. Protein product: CASSYSPSLRASNYGYTF.

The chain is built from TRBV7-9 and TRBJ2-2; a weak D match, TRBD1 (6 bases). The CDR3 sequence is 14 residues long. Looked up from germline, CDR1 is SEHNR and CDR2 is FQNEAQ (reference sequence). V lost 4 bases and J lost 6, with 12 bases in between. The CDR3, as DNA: TGTGCCAGCAGCTCGAGGACAGACTCCGGGGAGCTGTTTTTT. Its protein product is CASSSRTDSGELFF.

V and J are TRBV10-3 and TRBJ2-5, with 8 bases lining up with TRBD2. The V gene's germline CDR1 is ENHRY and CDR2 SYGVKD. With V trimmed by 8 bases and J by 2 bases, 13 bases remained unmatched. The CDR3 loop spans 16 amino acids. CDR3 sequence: CAIGPTLRGEQETQYF. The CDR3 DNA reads TGTGCCATCGGGCCTACCTTGCGGGGGGAACAAGAGACCCAGTACTTC.